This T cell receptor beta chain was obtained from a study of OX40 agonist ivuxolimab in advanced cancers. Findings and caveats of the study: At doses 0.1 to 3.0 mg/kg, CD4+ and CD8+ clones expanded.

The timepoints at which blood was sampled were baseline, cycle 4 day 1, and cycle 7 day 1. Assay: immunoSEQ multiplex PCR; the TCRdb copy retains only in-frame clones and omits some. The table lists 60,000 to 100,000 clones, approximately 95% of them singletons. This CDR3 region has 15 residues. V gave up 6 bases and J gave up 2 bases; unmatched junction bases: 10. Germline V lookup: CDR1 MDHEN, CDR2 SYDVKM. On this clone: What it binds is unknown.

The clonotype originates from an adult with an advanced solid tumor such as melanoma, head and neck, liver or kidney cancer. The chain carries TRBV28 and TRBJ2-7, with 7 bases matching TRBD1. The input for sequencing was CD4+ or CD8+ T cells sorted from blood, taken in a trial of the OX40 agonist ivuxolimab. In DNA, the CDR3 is TGTGCCAGCAGCTTGGGGCAGGGGGTTCCCTACGAGCAGTACTTC. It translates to CASSLGQGVPYEQYF. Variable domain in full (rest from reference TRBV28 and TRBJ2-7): DVKVTQSSRYLVKRTGEKVFLECVQDMDHENMFWYRQDPGLGLRLIYFSYDVKMKEKGDIPEGYSVSREKKERFSLILESASTNQTSMYLCASSLGQGVPYEQYFGPGTRLTVT.